These T cell receptor beta chains were read from a single sample in a study of T cells after yellow fever vaccination. TCRdb passed the 5' RACE reads through MiXCR, listing each CDR3 protein once. In the table there are around 600,000 distinct CDR3 sequences, over 9% of which are singletons. The sequencing used PBMCs, collected on the day of the yellow fever booster vaccination. These receptors all come from a man aged 25 to 45 who received the YFV17D yellow fever vaccine. Both conserved end residues are part of each CDR3. A D gene is named only where the DNA matches it firmly. The size field is filled for only some rows; it gives once, few, many or a size class.

size	V	length	J	D	CDR3	DNA
NA	TRBV4-2	14	TRBJ1-1	NA	CASRENAEETEAFF	TGTGCCAGCAGGGAAAATGCGGAGGAAACTGAAGCTTTCTTT
NA	TRBV11-2	17	TRBJ2-5	TRBD2	CASSLSMLSGRGGTQYF	TGTGCCAGCAGCTTATCGATGCTAAGCGGGAGGGGGGGGACCCAGTACTTC
NA	TRBV3-1	19	TRBJ2-2	TRBD2	CASCVRTSGIRANTGELFF	TGTGCCAGCTGCGTTCGGACTAGCGGGATCCGCGCGAACACCGGGGAGCTGTTTTTT
NA	TRBV18	12	TRBJ2-1	NA	CASSPKVSGQFF	TGTGCCAGCTCACCAAAGGTCTCGGGGCAGTTCTTC
few	TRBV7-3	13	TRBJ2-1	NA	CASSLRLYNEQFF	TGTGCCAGCAGCTTGAGACTGTACAATGAGCAGTTCTTC
many	TRBV3-1	13	TRBJ1-2	NA	CASSQGGNYGYTF	TGTGCCAGCAGCCAGGGCGGTAACTATGGCTACACCTTC
NA	TRBV6-1	14	TRBJ2-2	NA	CASSPNVWTGELFF	TGTGCCAGCAGTCCCAACGTCTGGACCGGGGAGCTGTTTTTT
NA	TRBV10-3	12	TRBJ1-1	NA	CAISGQGTEAFF	TGTGCCATCAGTGGGCAGGGCACTGAAGCTTTCTTT
NA	TRBV10-1	16	TRBJ2-1	TRBD2	CASSESGTSGRNEQFF	TGCGCCAGCAGTGAGTCGGGTACTAGCGGGAGGAATGAGCAGTTCTTC
NA	TRBV7-2	14	TRBJ2-7	TRBD2	CASRRLAGESEQYF	TGTGCCAGCAGGAGACTAGCGGGAGAGAGCGAGCAGTACTTC
few	TRBV6-2/TRBV6-3	19	TRBJ1-5	NA	CASSYNPGRGQNSNQPQHF	TGTGCCAGCAGTTACAATCCCGGACGGGGCCAAAATAGCAATCAGCCCCAGCATTTT
NA	TRBV7-8	18	TRBJ1-2	TRBD1	CASSLWGGTGGADYGYTF	TGTGCCAGCAGCTTATGGGGGGGAACAGGGGGCGCCGACTATGGCTACACCTTC
NA	TRBV12-5	16	TRBJ2-1	TRBD2	CASGTGTSGRALEQFF	TGTGCTAGTGGTACGGGGACTAGCGGGAGGGCCTTGGAGCAGTTCTTC
NA	TRBV6-2/TRBV6-3	13	TRBJ2-5	NA	CASTSRGTETQYF	TGTGCCAGCACCTCAAGAGGGACGGAGACCCAGTACTTC
NA	TRBV5-1	12	TRBJ2-1	NA	CASSTKQVRWFF	TGCGCCAGCAGCACGAAACAGGTTCGTTGGTTCTTC
few	TRBV10-3	10	TRBJ2-1	NA	CATADNEQFF	TGTGCCACAGCGGATAATGAGCAGTTCTTC
few	TRBV5-4	13	TRBJ1-1	NA	CASSPGGISVAFF	TGTGCCAGCAGCCCAGGAGGAATCTCCGTAGCTTTCTTT
few	TRBV20-1	14	TRBJ2-5	TRBD1	CSASRQGAFETQYF	TGCAGTGCATCCCGACAGGGGGCGTTTGAGACCCAGTACTTC
few	TRBV7-9	17	TRBJ2-5	TRBD1	CASSKKGAGAFGETQYF	TGTGCCAGCTCCAAAAAGGGGGCTGGGGCGTTCGGAGAGACCCAGTACTTC
few	TRBV4-3	13	TRBJ1-5	NA	CASSQHVNQPQHF	TGCGCCAGCAGCCAACACGTCAATCAGCCCCAGCATTTT
few	TRBV7-9	16	TRBJ1-2	TRBD1	CASSLGGGQGSSGYTF	TGTGCCAGCAGCTTAGGCGGAGGACAGGGGAGTTCCGGCTACACCTTC
once	TRBV19	14	TRBJ1-1	TRBD1	CASSYRGTGTEAFF	TGTGCCAGTAGTTACAGGGGGACGGGCACTGAAGCTTTCTTT
few	TRBV7-3	15	TRBJ2-2	NA	CASSLTSMGTGELFF	TGTGCCAGCAGCTTAACGAGTATGGGGACCGGGGAGCTGTTTTTT
few	TRBV4-3	13	TRBJ2-7	NA	CASSQEDQGEQYF	TGCGCCAGCAGCCAAGAAGACCAGGGGGAGCAGTACTTC
few	TRBV6-5	16	TRBJ2-1	NA	CASSYRGGRGYNEQFF	TGTGCCAGCAGTTACCGCGGTGGAAGGGGCTACAATGAGCAGTTCTTC
NA	TRBV27	15	TRBJ2-1	NA	CAAKLTWGAGGEQFF	TGTGCCGCTAAACTTACCTGGGGGGCTGGGGGTGAGCAGTTCTTC
few	TRBV9	16	TRBJ2-5	TRBD1	CASSLTLQGARETQYF	TGTGCCAGCAGCCTGACGCTTCAGGGGGCGCGGGAGACCCAGTACTTC
NA	TRBV5-1	14	TRBJ1-5	NA	CASSLAGPDQPQHF	TGCGCCAGCAGCTTGGCGGGTCCGGATCAGCCCCAGCATTTT
few	TRBV20-1	15	TRBJ2-7	TRBD2	CSARSGLAEHYEQYF	TGCAGTGCTAGAAGTGGACTAGCGGAGCACTACGAGCAGTACTTC
NA	TRBV19	17	TRBJ2-6	TRBD1	CASIGKQGAEGANVLTF	TGTGCCAGTATTGGCAAACAGGGGGCTGAAGGGGCCAACGTCCTGACTTTC
NA	TRBV7-2	15	TRBJ1-1	NA	CASSLATVRFAEAFF	TGTGCCAGCAGCTTAGCCACAGTGAGGTTCGCTGAAGCTTTCTTT
NA	TRBV2	13	TRBJ2-1	TRBD2	CASSTTSAVWQFF	TGTGCCAGCAGTACGACTAGCGCCGTGTGGCAGTTCTTC
NA	TRBV20-1	14	TRBJ2-2	NA	CSASLVGGAGELFF	TGCAGTGCTAGTCTTGTCGGGGGCGCCGGGGAGCTGTTTTTT
NA	TRBV4-3	15	TRBJ2-7	NA	CASSQGWDGSYEQYF	TGCGCCAGCAGCCAAGGTTGGGACGGTTCCTACGAGCAGTACTTC
many	TRBV6-2/TRBV6-3	12	TRBJ2-2	NA	CASSWGSGELFF	TGTGCCAGCAGTTGGGGGTCCGGGGAGCTGTTTTTT
NA	TRBV12-3/TRBV12-4	15	TRBJ1-5	NA	CASRTGDTRNQPQHF	TGTGCCAGCAGAACCGGGGACACACGCAATCAGCCCCAGCATTTT
NA	TRBV5-1	14	TRBJ1-1	TRBD1	CASSHRGMNTEAFF	TGCGCCAGCAGCCACAGGGGTATGAACACTGAAGCTTTCTTT
NA	TRBV5-5	16	TRBJ1-5	NA	CASSPEVGVSNQPQHF	TGTGCCAGCAGCCCCGAAGTCGGAGTTAGCAATCAGCCCCAGCATTTT
few	TRBV3-1	13	TRBJ2-2	NA	CASSQVFSGELFF	TGTGCCAGCAGCCAAGTCTTCTCCGGGGAGCTGTTTTTT
few	TRBV29-1	14	TRBJ2-5	NA	CSVEDRDRQETQYF	TGCAGCGTTGAAGATCGGGACCGCCAAGAGACCCAGTACTTC
few	TRBV11-2	13	TRBJ1-1	NA	CASNFGMNTEAFF	TGTGCCAGCAACTTTGGGATGAACACTGAAGCTTTCTTT
few	TRBV28	17	TRBJ1-1	TRBD1	CASAPVTPGQKNTEAFF	TGTGCCAGCGCCCCCGTTACCCCGGGACAGAAGAACACTGAAGCTTTCTTT
few	TRBV2	14	TRBJ1-6	NA	CASSFDSQNSPLHF	TGTGCCAGCAGTTTTGACAGTCAAAATTCACCCCTCCACTTT
NA	TRBV4-3	16	TRBJ2-7	TRBD2	CASSQVFQSGAYEQYF	TGCGCCAGCAGCCAAGTGTTCCAAAGCGGGGCCTACGAGCAGTACTTC
NA	TRBV10-3	14	TRBJ1-4	NA	CAISVGFGDEKLFF	TGTGCCATCAGTGTGGGTTTTGGGGATGAAAAACTGTTTTTT
few	TRBV5-1	19	TRBJ1-2	TRBD1	CASSSGGADRGLANYGYTF	TGCGCCAGCAGCAGTGGAGGTGCGGACAGGGGGCTGGCTAACTATGGCTACACCTTC
many	TRBV7-2	14	TRBJ2-7	TRBD1	CASSLQDRVNEQYF	TGTGCCAGCAGCTTACAGGACAGGGTAAATGAGCAGTACTTC
few	TRBV7-2	15	TRBJ2-7	TRBD2	CASSLDSGFFNEQYF	TGTGCCAGCAGCTTAGATAGCGGGTTTTTTAACGAGCAGTACTTC